This entry concerns a single T cell receptor beta chain. Its antigen has not been determined. Base qualities were left out, and no much larger clone turns up one base away. This entry belongs to a study of vaccination effects on CD4 cells after COVID-19 (dated by TCRdb to between 2022 and 2023). At the level of the whole study: After vaccination, three convalescent patients were sampled both early (day +14) and late (day +241, +227, +161 respectively). Post-vaccine samples across the study were collected a median of 72 days after the second dose, with a range of 14 to 241. SARS-CoV-2 spike-specific CD4+ TCR repertoires were compared before and after mRNA vaccination in COVID-19 convalescent patients and in infection-naive vaccine recipients. A total of 10 COVID-19 convalescent patients and several SARS-CoV-2-naive healthy vaccine recipients were included in the full study. Cultures from other donors in the study were sequenced with the Oncomine TCR Beta short-read assay on an Illumina iSeq 100. Overall study outcomes, separate from this receptor: Limitations of the study were the small number of convalescent patients and the absence of early post-infection timepoints. For convalescent patients, new clones induced by the vaccine made up most of the post-vaccine spike-reactive repertoire, and these new clones were largely distinct from the clones induced by infection. Both infection-induced and vaccine-induced clones contracted markedly at late post-vaccination timepoints, which is consistent with waning T cell responses.

The ViraFEST assay stimulated PBMC with viral peptide pools and then used TCR sequencing to identify antigen-specific CD4+ T cell clonotypes by expansion. After around eleven days of culture, CD4+ T cells were isolated with the EasySep CD4+ T cell isolation kit. PCR-confirmed SARS-CoV-2 infection had occurred in convalescent patients between March and December 2020, before the Alpha, Beta and Delta variants emerged in the United States. Participants received two doses of either the BNT162b2 or the mRNA-1273 mRNA SARS-CoV-2 vaccine. Two million PBMC per well were cultured in IMDM with around 5.3% human AB serum, roughly 10 IU/ml IL-2 and gentamicin, plus 10 ug/ml peptides. Half of the culture medium was replaced with fresh IL-2-containing medium on days 3 and 7. Unless noted otherwise, every peptide stimulation condition was grown in triplicate wells. PBMC were separated from whole blood using Ficoll-Paque Plus gradient centrifugation and were then either cryopreserved at -140C or used fresh. Overlapping peptide pools spanned the spike proteins of SARS-CoV-2 and the common cold coronaviruses HCoV-NL63, HCoV-OC43 and HCoV-229E. Genomic DNA was extracted from cultured CD4+ T cells with the QIAamp micro DNA kit.

Receptors were amplified or captured by the immunoSEQ multiplex PCR assay. DNA from the cultured and isolated CD4+ T cells underwent TCR beta CDR3 sequencing. As for the original processing: Non-productive TCR sequences were discarded, and reads were trimmed to the CDR3 region, with only CDR3s of 7 or more amino acids retained. The MANAFEST web app was used to pick out antigen-specific clonotypes by comparing their expansion in peptide wells with that in reference cultures. For clones to be considered positive, expansion at FDR<0.05 versus reference and all other wells, an odds ratio above 5, and a frequency above 0.1% in two replicate wells were required. A clonotype was defined as cross-reactive if the clonotype was significantly expanded both in SARS-CoV-2 spike wells and in at least one common cold coronavirus spike condition. Using the stringdist R package, CDR3 similarity was measured by Levenshtein distance, and unrooted trees were constructed with ape in R 3.6.1. As stored in TCRdb, this immuneACCESS dataset retains in-frame rearrangements with V and J assigned. A fraction of the clones does not appear; measured against another copy, unresolved V genes explain less than half of the discrepancy, and the remainder lacks a known reason. V, J and clone size reflect that table, while D and trimming were determined from the DNA. The table for this sample lists around 12,000 clones; 73% of them were counted only once. In total, the top ten clones hold roughly 33% of the sample.

Taken from the germline V gene, the CDR1 and CDR2 loops are MGHRA and YSYEKL. From the cysteine up to the phenylalanine, the CDR3 has a length of 17 residues. CDR3 DNA only is kept here, 51 bases in frame from base 1. V is cut back by 3 bases and J by 4 bases, with 11 bases in the junction unmatched. The receptor was isolated from a human donor who had a prior SARS-CoV-2 infection. The V and J segments used are TRBV4-1 and TRBJ2-5; a stretch of 10 junction bases matches TRBD2. The sequencing here drew on CD4+ T cells from PBMCs cultured with HCoV-NL63 spike peptides, taken after COVID-19 vaccination. The sample's cell subset or site label is to be understood as: HCoV-NL63 spike overlapping peptide pool stimulation. CDR3 sequence: CASSHPPSGSRRETQYF. The bases read TGCGCCAGCAGCCACCCTCCTAGCGGGAGCAGACGAGAGACCCAGTACTTC.